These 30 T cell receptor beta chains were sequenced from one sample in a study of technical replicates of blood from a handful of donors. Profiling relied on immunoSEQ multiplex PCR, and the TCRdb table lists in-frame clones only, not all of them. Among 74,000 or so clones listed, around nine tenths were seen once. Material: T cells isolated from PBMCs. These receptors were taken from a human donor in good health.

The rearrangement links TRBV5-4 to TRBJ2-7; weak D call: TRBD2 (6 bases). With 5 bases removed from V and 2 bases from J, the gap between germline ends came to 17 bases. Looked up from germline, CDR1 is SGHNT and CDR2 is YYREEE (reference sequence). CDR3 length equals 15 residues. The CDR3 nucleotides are TGTGCCAGCAGTCTCTCCGGGACTCTTGCCTACGAGCAGTACTTC. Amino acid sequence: CASSLSGTLAYEQYF.

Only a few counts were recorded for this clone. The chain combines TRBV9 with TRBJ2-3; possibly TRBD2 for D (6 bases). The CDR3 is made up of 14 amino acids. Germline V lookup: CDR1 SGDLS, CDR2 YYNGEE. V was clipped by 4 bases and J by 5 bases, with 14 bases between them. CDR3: CASSPRAGGDTQYF. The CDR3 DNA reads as TGTGCCAGCAGCCCTCGAGCGGGCGGAGATACGCAGTATTTT.

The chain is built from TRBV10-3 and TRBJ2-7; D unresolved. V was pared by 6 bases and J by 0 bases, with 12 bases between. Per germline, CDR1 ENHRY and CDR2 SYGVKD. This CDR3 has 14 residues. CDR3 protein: CAISLPSNSYEQYF. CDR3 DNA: TGTGCCATCAGCCTACCTTCCAACTCCTACGAGCAGTACTTC.

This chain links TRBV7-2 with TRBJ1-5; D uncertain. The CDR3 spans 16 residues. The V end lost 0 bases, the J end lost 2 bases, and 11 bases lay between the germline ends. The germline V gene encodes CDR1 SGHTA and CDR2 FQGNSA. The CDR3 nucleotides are TGTGCCAGCAGCTTAGCGCCAGGTTCGGGCAATCAGCCCCAGCATTTT. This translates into CASSLAPGSGNQPQHF.

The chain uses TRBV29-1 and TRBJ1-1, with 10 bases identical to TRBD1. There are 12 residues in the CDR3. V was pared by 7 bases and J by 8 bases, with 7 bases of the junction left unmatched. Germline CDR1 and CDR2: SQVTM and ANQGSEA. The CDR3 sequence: CSADGQGVEAFF. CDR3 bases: TGCAGCGCCGACGGACAGGGGGTAGAAGCTTTCTTT.

The CDR3: CASSTSTYEQYF. As DNA, the CDR3 is TGTGCCAGCAGTACTAGTACCTACGAGCAGTACTTC. The genes are TRBV6-6 and TRBJ2-7, with D perhaps TRBD2 (5 bases). V lost 5 bases and J lost 2, with 7 bases in between. This CDR3 is 12 amino acids long. From germline, CDR1 is MNHNY and CDR2 SVGAGI (reference sequence).

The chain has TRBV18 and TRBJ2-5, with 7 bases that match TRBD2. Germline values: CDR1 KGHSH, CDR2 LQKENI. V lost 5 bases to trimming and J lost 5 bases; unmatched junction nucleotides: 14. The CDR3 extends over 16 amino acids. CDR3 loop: CASSKGTNPDMETQYF. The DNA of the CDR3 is TGTGCCAGCTCAAAGGGGACTAACCCAGACATGGAGACCCAGTACTTC.

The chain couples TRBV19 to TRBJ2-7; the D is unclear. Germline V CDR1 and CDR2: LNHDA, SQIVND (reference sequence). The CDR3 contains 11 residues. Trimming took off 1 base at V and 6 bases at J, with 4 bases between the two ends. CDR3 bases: TGTGCCAGTAGTATAGGGCCCGAGCAGTACTTC. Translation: CASSIGPEQYF.

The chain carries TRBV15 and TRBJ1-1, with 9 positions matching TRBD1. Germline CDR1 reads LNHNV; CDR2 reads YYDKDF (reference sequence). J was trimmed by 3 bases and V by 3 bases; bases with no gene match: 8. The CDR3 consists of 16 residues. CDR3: CATSRVLQGADTEAFF. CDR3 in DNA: TGTGCCACCAGCAGGGTTTTACAGGGGGCAGACACTGAAGCTTTCTTT.

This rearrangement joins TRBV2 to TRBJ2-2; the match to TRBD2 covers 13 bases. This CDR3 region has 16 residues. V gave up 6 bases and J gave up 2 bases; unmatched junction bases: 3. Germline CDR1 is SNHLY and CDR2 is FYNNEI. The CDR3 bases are TGTGCCAGCAGCCGGACTAGCGGGAGAAACACCGGGGAGCTGTTTTTT. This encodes CASSRTSGRNTGELFF. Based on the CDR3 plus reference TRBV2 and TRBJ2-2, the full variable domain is EPEVTQTPSHQVTQMGQEVILRCVPISNHLYFYWYRQILGQKVEFLVSFYNNEISEKSEIFDDQFSVERPDGSNFTLKIRSTKLEDSAMYFCASSRTSGRNTGELFFGEGSRLTVL.

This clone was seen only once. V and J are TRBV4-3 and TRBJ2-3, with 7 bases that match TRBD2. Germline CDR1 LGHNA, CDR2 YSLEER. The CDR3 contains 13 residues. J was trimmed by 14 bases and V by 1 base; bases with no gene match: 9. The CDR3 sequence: CASSQVSGRGRYF. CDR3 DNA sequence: TGCGCCAGCAGCCAAGTTTCGGGGAGGGGAAGGTATTTT.

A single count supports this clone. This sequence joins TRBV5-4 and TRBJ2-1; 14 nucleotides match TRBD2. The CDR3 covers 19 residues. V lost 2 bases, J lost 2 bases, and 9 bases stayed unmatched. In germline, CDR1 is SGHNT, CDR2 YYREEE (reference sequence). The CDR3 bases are TGTGCCAGCAGCTTAGACGGGACTAGCGGGAGAAGCGCCTACAATGAGCAGTTCTTC. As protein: CASSLDGTSGRSAYNEQFF.

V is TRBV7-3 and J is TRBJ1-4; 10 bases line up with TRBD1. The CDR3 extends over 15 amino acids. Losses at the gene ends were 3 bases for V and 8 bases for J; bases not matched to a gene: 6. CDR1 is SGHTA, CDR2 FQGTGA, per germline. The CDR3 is CASSFGQGEGEKLFF. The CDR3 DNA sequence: TGTGCCAGCAGCTTCGGACAGGGGGAAGGGGAAAAACTGTTTTTT.

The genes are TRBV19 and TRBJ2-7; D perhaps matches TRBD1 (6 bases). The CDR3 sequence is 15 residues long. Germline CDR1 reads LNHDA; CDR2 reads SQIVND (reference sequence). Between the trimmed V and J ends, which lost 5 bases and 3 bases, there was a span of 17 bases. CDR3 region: CASSEGQPSIYEQYF. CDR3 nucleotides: TGTGCCAGTAGTGAGGGACAACCCAGCATCTACGAGCAGTACTTC.

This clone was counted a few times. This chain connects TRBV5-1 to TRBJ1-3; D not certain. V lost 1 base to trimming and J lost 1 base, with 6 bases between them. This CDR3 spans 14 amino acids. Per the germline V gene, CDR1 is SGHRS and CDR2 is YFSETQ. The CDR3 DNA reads TGCGCCAGCAGCTTGTCGACATCTGGAAACACCATATATTTT. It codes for CASSLSTSGNTIYF.

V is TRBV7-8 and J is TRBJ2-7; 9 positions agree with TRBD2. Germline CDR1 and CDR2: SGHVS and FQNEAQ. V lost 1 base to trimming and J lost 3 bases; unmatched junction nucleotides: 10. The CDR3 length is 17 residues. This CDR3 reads CASSLEGLAPRDYEQYF. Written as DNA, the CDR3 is TGTGCCAGCAGCTTAGAGGGACTAGCCCCCCGAGACTACGAGCAGTACTTC. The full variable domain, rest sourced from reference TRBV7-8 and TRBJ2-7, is GAGVSQSPRYKVAKRGQDVALRCDPISGHVSLFWYQQALGQGPEFLTYFQNEAQLDKSGLPSDRFFAERPEGSVSTLKIQRTQQEDSAVYLCASSLEGLAPRDYEQYFGPGTRLTVT.

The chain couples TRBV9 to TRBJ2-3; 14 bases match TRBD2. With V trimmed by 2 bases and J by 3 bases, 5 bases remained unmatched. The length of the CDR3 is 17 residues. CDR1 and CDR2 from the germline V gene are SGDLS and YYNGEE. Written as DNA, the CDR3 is TGTGCCAGCAGCGTCTTGACTAGCGGGAGGGCGACAGATACGCAGTATTTT. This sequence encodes CASSVLTSGRATDTQYF.

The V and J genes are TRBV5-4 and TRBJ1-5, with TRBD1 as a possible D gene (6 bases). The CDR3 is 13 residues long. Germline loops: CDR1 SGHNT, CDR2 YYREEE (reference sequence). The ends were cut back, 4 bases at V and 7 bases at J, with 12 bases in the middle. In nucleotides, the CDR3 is TGTGCCAGCAGCGTTCAGGGGAAACAGCCCCAGCATTTT. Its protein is CASSVQGKQPQHF.

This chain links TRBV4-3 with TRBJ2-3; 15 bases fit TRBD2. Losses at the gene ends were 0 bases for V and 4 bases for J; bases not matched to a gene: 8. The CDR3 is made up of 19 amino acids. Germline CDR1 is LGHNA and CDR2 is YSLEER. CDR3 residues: CASSQDRTSGRARSDTQYF. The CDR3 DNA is TGCGCCAGCAGCCAAGATAGGACTAGCGGGAGGGCCAGGTCAGATACGCAGTATTTT.

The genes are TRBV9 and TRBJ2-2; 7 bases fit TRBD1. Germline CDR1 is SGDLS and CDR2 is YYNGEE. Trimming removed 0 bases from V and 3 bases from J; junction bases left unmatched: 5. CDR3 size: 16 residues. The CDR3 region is CASSVARQGYTGELFF. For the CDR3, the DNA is TGTGCCAGCAGCGTAGCCCGACAGGGATACACCGGGGAGCTGTTTTTT.

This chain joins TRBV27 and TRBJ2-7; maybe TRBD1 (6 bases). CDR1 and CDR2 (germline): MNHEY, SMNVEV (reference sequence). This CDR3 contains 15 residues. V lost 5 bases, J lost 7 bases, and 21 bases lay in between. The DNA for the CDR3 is TGTGCCAGCAGTGGAAGCCAGGGGCCGTTAAGAGAGCAGTACTTC. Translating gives CASSGSQGPLREQYF.

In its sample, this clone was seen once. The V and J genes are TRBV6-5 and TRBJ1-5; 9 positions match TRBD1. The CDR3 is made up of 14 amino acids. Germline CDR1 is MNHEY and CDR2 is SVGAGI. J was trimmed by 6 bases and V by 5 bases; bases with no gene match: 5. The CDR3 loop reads CASSDTGGFQPQHF. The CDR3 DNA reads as TGTGCCAGCAGTGACACAGGGGGCTTTCAGCCCCAGCATTTT.

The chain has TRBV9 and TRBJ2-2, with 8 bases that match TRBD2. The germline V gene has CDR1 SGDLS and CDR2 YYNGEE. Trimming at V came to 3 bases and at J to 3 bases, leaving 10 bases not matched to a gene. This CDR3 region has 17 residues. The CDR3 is CASSEPLAGSDTGELFF. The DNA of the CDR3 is TGTGCCAGCAGCGAGCCCTTAGCGGGATCGGACACCGGGGAGCTGTTTTTT.

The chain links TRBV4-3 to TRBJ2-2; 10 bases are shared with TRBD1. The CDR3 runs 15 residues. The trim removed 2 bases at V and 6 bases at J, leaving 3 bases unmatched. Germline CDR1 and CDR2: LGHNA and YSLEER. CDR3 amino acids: CASSQSDRGPGELFF. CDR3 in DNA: TGCGCCAGCAGCCAAAGCGACAGGGGGCCCGGGGAGCTGTTTTTT.

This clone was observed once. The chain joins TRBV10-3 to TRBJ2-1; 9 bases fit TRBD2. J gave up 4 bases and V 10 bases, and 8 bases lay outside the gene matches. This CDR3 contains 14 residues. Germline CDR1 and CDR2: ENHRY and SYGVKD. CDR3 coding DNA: TGTGCCACACTGACTAGCGGAGGGTACAATGAGCAGTTCTTC. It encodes CATLTSGGYNEQFF.

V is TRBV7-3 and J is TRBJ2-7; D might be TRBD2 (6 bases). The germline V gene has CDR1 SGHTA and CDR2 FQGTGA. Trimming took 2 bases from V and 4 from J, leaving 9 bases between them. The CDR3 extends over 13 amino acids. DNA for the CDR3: TGTGCCAGCAGCTTACAGGAGGGGTACGAGCAGTACTTC. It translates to CASSLQEGYEQYF.

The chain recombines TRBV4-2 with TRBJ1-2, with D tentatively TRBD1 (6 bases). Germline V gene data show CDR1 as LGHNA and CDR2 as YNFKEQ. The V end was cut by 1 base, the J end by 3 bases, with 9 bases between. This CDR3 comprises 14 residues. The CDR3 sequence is CASSQGDIYYGYTF. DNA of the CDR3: TGTGCCAGCAGCCAAGGGGACATCTACTATGGCTACACCTTC.

The CDR3 protein is CASSFGSTSFDEQFF. The CDR3 region has the DNA TGTGCCAGCAGCTTCGGGTCGACTAGTTTTGATGAGCAGTTCTTC. The chain is built from TRBV11-3 and TRBJ2-1; possibly TRBD2 for D (6 bases). CDR1 and CDR2 (germline): SGHNT, YENEEA. Deletions cut 3 bases from V and 8 bases from J, with 17 bases between. CDR3 size: 15 residues.

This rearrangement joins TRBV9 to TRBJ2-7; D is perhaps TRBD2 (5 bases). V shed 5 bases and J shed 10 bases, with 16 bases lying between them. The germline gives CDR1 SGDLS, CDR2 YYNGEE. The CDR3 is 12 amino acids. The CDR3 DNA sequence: TGTGCCAGCAGTGGCATCGGGGTCGATCAGTACTTC. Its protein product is CASSGIGVDQYF.

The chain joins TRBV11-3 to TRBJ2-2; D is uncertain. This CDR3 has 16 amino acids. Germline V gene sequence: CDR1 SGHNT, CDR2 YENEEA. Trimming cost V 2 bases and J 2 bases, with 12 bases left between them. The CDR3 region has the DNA TGTGCCAGCAGCTTATCAATTCAGGCTAACACCGGGGAGCTGTTTTTT. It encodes CASSLSIQANTGELFF.